The 17 T cell receptor beta chains presented below share a single source sample, sequenced in a study of PD-1 blockade in classical Hodgkin lymphoma. Every patient experienced relapse after autologous stem cell transplantation, and brentuximab vedotin exposure varied. TCRdb's copy holds only in-frame clones and misses some; the assay was immunoSEQ multiplex PCR. The sample consists of just over 60,000 clones, 88% of them appearing once. The specimen was peripheral blood mononuclear cells (PBMCs), collected at baseline. These receptors were obtained from a human donor with classical Hodgkin lymphoma.

The J gene is TRBJ1-1, the V gene TRBV16; no clear D gene. V was trimmed by 4 bases and J by 0 bases, leaving 9 bases between them. Germline V lookup: CDR1 KGHSY, CDR2 FQNENV. The CDR3 loop spans 14 amino acids. CDR3 sequence reads: CASSLTAMNTEAFF. CDR3 sequence (DNA): TGTGCCAGCAGCCTCACAGCCATGAACACTGAAGCTTTCTTT.

This chain uses TRBV4-3 with TRBJ1-1; TRBD1 might be the D (6 bases). V lost 6 bases, J lost 4 bases, and 21 bases lay in between. Germline CDR1 is LGHNA and CDR2 is YSLEER. This CDR3 spans 16 amino acids. The CDR3 region has the DNA TGCGCCAGCAGGGATAGTATTGGGGGCCCGAGCACTGAAGCTTTCTTT. It is translated as CASRDSIGGPSTEAFF.

The chain couples TRBV6-1 to TRBJ2-5, with D possibly being TRBD1 or TRBD2 (5 bases each). This CDR3 spans 14 amino acids. The germline gives CDR1 MNHNS, CDR2 SASEGT. The V gene lost 0 bases and the J gene lost 2 bases, with 7 bases spanning the gap. The CDR3 protein is CASSEAWGQETQYF. The DNA for the CDR3 is TGTGCCAGCAGTGAAGCTTGGGGGCAAGAGACCCAGTACTTC.

This clone has a single count. This chain joins TRBV27 and TRBJ1-1; no reliable D call. Trimming pared 4 bases from V and 0 bases from J, leaving 6 bases between. Looked up from germline, CDR1 is MNHEY and CDR2 is SMNVEV (reference sequence). This CDR3 comprises 13 residues. CDR3: CASSSYVNTEAFF. The DNA for the CDR3 is TGTGCCAGCAGTTCCTACGTGAACACTGAAGCTTTCTTT.

V gene TRBV4-2 combines with J gene TRBJ2-7; TRBD1 aligns across 8 bases. Unmatched junction bases numbered 5, after V lost 5 bases and J lost 2 bases. The germline V gene has CDR1 LGHNA and CDR2 YNFKEQ. This CDR3 has 14 amino acids. CDR3 DNA sequence: TGTGCCAGCAGCTCGACAGGGGCCACCTACGAGCAGTACTTC. This encodes CASSSTGATYEQYF.

V gene TRBV27 combines with J gene TRBJ2-1; 10 positions agree with TRBD2. J gave up 0 bases and V 2 bases, and 7 bases lay outside the gene matches. The CDR3 sequence is 18 residues long. Germline V lookup: CDR1 MNHEY, CDR2 SMNVEV (reference sequence). CDR3 in DNA: TGTGCCAGCAGTTTAGAGGGTAGCGGGGGGTTCTCCTACAATGAGCAGTTCTTC. Translating it yields CASSLEGSGGFSYNEQFF.

The V and J genes are TRBV7-6 and TRBJ1-2; TRBD1 is a possible D gene (6 bases). The CDR3 is made up of 14 amino acids. The V end lost 3 bases, the J end lost 9 bases, and 17 bases lay between the germline ends. Germline CDR1 and CDR2: SGHVS and FNYEAQ. The CDR3 is CASSLGDRLDRYTF. CDR3 bases: TGTGCCAGCAGCTTGGGCGACAGGCTTGATCGCTACACCTTC.

This rearrangement joins TRBV6-6 to TRBJ2-7; 11 bases are a match to TRBD1. V dropped 6 bases and J dropped 4; count of bases not matched to a gene: 2. CDR1 and CDR2 (germline): MNHNY, SVGAGI (reference sequence). CDR3 length: 13 residues. CDR3 sequence: CASRGTGGYEQYF. DNA of the CDR3: TGTGCCAGCAGGGGGACAGGGGGATACGAGCAGTACTTC.

This chain joins TRBV6-5 and TRBJ1-1; D unclear. This CDR3 is 13 amino acids long. Germline-derived CDR1 and CDR2 are MNHEY and SVGAGI. V lost 6 bases and J 0 bases, leaving 8 bases between the germline ends. CDR3: CASSPSVNTEAFF. The CDR3 region has the DNA TGTGCCAGCAGCCCCTCGGTGAACACTGAAGCTTTCTTT.

V is TRBV9 and J is TRBJ2-3; 9 bases agree with TRBD2. CDR1 is SGDLS, CDR2 YYNGEE, per germline. V shed 1 base, J shed 4 bases, and the junction held 7 bases outside the gene matches. There are 16 residues in the CDR3. The CDR3 sequence: CASSVSRGGLADTQYF. In DNA, the CDR3 is TGTGCCAGCAGCGTATCGCGGGGGGGCCTCGCAGATACGCAGTATTTT.

The chain uses TRBV28 and TRBJ1-2; 8 bases fit TRBD1. Germline V CDR1 and CDR2: MDHEN, SYDVKM. The CDR3 is made up of 17 amino acids. The ends lost 2 bases at V and 8 bases at J; junction bases unmatched: 16. The CDR3 reads CASSLKSLGQVRGGYTF. DNA for the CDR3: TGTGCCAGCAGTTTAAAGTCTTTGGGACAGGTCAGGGGAGGCTACACCTTC.

J is TRBJ1-1 and V is TRBV6-5; D call uncertain. The CDR3 consists of 15 residues. Germline V gene sequence: CDR1 MNHEY, CDR2 SVGAGI. V lost 6 bases to trimming and J lost 1 base, with 15 bases between them. The CDR3 DNA reads TGTGCCAGCAGCCCCGGCGGACGGACGAACACTGAAGCTTTCTTT. Amino acid sequence: CASSPGGRTNTEAFF.

The chain couples TRBV6-5 to TRBJ1-4; D remains unclear. The V gene's germline CDR1 is MNHEY and CDR2 SVGAGI. The CDR3 contains 15 residues. Trimming removed 7 bases at V and 3 bases at J, with 15 bases between. The CDR3 protein is CASILGLGSNEKLFF. In DNA form, the CDR3 reads TGTGCCAGCATACTAGGGCTGGGATCTAATGAAAAACTGTTTTTT.

J is TRBJ2-3 and V is TRBV6-1; the match to TRBD2 covers 7 bases. The CDR3 is made up of 14 amino acids. J was trimmed by 3 bases and V by 3 bases; bases with no gene match: 3. The germline V gene has CDR1 MNHNS and CDR2 SASEGT. The CDR3 region is CASSDWGGTDTQYF. The CDR3 DNA follows: TGTGCCAGCAGTGATTGGGGGGGAACAGATACGCAGTATTTT.

This clone is a singleton in its sample. This chain connects TRBV7-8 to TRBJ2-3; D not resolved. Germline CDR1 and CDR2: SGHVS and FQNEAQ. The CDR3 consists of 14 residues. With 0 bases removed from V and 8 bases from J, the gap between germline ends came to 12 bases. The CDR3 loop reads CASSLAGGFGTQYF. CDR3 in DNA: TGTGCCAGCAGCTTAGCGGGTGGTTTTGGTACGCAGTATTTT.

The V call is TRBV30, the J call TRBJ1-2; the D gene is possibly TRBD1 (5 bases). Trimming left V 5 bases short and J 7 bases short, with 20 bases between. There are 14 residues in the CDR3. Germline values: CDR1 GTSNPN, CDR2 SVGIG (reference sequence). The CDR3 DNA follows: TGTGCCTGGGACAAAAGGGGCGGAATTCGTGGCTACACCTTC. As protein: CAWDKRGGIRGYTF.

V and J are TRBV7-8 and TRBJ1-1; 8 bases line up with TRBD1. Germline loops: CDR1 SGHVS, CDR2 FQNEAQ. V lost 5 bases, J lost 4 bases, and 9 bases stayed unmatched. The CDR3 totals 15 residues. CDR3 protein: CASSTRQGRGTEAFF. DNA of the CDR3: TGTGCCAGCAGCACCCGACAGGGGAGGGGCACTGAAGCTTTCTTT.